The present TCR beta chain was sequenced within a study of human versus mouse CDR3 diversity and MHC coevolution. As to this clone: The target antigen is unknown.

TCRdb's copy holds only in-frame clones and misses some; the assay was immunoSEQ multiplex PCR. Of approximately 81,000 clones listed, 85% to 95% are singletons. CDR1 and CDR2 from the germline V gene are LNHNV and YYDKDF (reference sequence). This CDR3 is built from 11 residues. Trimming shortened V by 0 bases and J by 9 bases, and 3 bases separated the two germline ends. Broader study findings: Clonal inequality was lowest in two of the three human donors.

V is TRBV15 and J is TRBJ2-1; no clear D. Sequenced material: naive CD4+ T cells from blood. Described subset: CD45RO-negative CD62L-positive naive CD4 T cells. The receptor was derived from a person aged 30-69 years in good health. In DNA, the CDR3 is TGTGCCACCAGCAGAGAGGCTGAGCAGTTCTTC. It codes for CATSREAEQFF. Supplemented by reference TRBV15 and TRBJ2-1, the full variable domain reads DAMVIQNPRYQVTQFGKPVTLSCSQTLNHNVMYWYQQKSSQAPKLLFHYYDKDFNNEADTPDNFQSRRPNTSFCFLDIRSPGLGDTAMYLCATSREAEQFFGPGTRLTVL.